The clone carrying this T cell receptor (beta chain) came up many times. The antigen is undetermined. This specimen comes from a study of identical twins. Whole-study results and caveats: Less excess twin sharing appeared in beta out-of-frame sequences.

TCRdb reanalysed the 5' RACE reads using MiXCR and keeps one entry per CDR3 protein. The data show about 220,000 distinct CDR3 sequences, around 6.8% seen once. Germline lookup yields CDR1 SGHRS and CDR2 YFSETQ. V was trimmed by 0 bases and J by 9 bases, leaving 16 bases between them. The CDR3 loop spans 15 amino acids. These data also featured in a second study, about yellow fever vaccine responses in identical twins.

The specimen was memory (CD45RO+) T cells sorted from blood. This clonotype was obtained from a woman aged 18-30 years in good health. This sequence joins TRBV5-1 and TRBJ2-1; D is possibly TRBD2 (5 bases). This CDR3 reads CASSLVSDSEPEQFF. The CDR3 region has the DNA TGCGCCAGCAGCTTGGTATCGGACTCTGAGCCTGAGCAGTTCTTC.